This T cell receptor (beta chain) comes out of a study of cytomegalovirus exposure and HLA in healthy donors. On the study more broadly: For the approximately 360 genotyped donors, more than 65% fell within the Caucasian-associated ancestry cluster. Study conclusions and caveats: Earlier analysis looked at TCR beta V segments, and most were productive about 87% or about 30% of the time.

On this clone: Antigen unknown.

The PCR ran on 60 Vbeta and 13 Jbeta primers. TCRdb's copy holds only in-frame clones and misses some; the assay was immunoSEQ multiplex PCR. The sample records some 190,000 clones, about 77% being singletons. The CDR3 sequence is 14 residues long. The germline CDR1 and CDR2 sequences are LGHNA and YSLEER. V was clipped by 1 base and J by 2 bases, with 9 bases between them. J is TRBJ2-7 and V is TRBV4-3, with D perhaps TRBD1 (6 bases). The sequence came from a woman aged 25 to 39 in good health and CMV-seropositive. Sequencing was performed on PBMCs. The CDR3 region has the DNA TGCGCCAGCAGCCAAGCCAGGGGCCCCTACGAGCAGTACTTC. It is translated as CASSQARGPYEQYF.